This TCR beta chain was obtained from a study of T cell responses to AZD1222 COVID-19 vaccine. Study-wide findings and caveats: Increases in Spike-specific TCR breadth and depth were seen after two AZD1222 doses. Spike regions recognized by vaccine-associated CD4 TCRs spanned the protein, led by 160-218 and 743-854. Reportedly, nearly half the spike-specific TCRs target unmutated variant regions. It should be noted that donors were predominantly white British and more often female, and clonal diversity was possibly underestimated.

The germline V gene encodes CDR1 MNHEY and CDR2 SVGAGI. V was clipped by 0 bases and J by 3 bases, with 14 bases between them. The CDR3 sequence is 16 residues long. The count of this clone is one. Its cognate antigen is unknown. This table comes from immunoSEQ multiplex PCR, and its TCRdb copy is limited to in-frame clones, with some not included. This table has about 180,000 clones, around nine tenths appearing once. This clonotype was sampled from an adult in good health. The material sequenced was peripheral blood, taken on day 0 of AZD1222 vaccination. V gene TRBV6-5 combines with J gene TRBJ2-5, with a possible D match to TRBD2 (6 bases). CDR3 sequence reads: CASSYSGAGMKETQYF. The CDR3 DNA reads TGTGCCAGCAGTTACTCCGGGGCGGGGATGAAAGAGACCCAGTACTTC.